This T cell receptor (beta chain) was identified in a study of response to subunit inactivated influenza vaccine. TCRdb analysed the RT-PCR reads with MiXCR anew, one entry per CDR3 protein. The sample records a few hundred thousand distinct CDR3 sequences, less than 15% being singletons. Per germline, CDR1 KGHSH and CDR2 LQKENI. V lost 4 bases to trimming and J lost 9 bases, with 12 bases between them. This CDR3 has 12 residues. J is TRBJ2-5 and V is TRBV18; the D is unclear. Sequenced material: non-naive T cells sorted from PBMCs, taken about 14 days before vaccination. The TCR sequence derives from a man aged 50 to 60 who received an inactivated influenza vaccine. CDR3 coding DNA: TGTGCCAGCTCACTCACAGCCCGGGCCCAGTACTTC. Its protein product is CASSLTARAQYF.